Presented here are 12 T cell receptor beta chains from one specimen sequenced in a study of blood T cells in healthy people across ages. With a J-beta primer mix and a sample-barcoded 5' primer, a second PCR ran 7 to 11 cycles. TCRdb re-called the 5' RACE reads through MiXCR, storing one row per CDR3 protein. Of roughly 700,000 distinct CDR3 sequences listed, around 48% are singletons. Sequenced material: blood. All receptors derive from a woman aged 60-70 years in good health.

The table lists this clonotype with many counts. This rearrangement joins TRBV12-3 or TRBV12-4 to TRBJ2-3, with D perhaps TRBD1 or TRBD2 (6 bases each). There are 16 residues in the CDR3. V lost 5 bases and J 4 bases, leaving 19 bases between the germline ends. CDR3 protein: CASSPLEGVVSDTQYF. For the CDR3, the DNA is TGTGCCAGCAGTCCTTTGGAGGGGGTGGTCTCAGATACGCAGTATTTT.

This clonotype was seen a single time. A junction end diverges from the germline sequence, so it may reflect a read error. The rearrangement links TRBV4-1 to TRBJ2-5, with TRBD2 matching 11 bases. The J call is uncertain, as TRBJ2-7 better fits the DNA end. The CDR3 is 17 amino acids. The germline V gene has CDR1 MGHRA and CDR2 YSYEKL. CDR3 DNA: TGCACCAGCAGCCAAGAGACCCTAGCGGGAGGCTTACACGAGCAGTACTTC. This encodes CTSSQETLAGGLHEQYF.

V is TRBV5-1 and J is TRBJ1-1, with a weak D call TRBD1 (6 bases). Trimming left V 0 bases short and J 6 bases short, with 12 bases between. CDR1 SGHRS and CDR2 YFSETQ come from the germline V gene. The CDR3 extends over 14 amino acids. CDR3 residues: CASSLGPGAAEAFF. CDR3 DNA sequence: TGCGCCAGCAGCTTGGGCCCAGGGGCCGCTGAAGCTTTCTTT.

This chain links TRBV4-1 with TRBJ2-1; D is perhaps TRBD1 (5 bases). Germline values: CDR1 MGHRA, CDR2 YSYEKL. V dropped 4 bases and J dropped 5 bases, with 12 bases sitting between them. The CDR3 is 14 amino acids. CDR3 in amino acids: CASSLRTSDNEQFF. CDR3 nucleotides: TGCGCCAGCAGCCTTCGGACATCCGACAATGAGCAGTTCTTC.

CDR3 bases: TGCAGTGCTAGTAGCCCCCCCCAGCTAGTTGGCACAGATACGCAGTATTTT. Amino acids: CSASSPPQLVGTDTQYF. The J gene is TRBJ2-3, the V gene TRBV20-1, with unresolved D. With 3 bases removed from V and 1 base from J, the gap between germline ends came to 20 bases. The CDR3 has 17 amino acids. The germline V gene encodes CDR1 DFQATT and CDR2 SNEGSKA (reference sequence).

CDR3 nucleotides: TGTGCCAGCAGTCGAGGGGGGGCAGAAGGTTACGAGCAGTACTTC. Protein: CASSRGGAEGYEQYF. V usage is TRBV2 and J usage is TRBJ2-7; a weak D match, TRBD2 (7 bases). The CDR3 has 15 amino acids. Germline V gives CDR1 SNHLY, CDR2 FYNNEI. The V and J ends lost 5 bases and 4 bases respectively, with 18 bases between them.

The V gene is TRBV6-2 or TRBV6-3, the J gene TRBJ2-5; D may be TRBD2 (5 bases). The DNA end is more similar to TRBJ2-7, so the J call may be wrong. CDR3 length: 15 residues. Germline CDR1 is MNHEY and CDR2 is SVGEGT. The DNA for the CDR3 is TGTGCCAGCAGTCGCCCCGGGATTAGGACGCCCGAGCAGTACTTC. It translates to CASSRPGIRTPEQYF.

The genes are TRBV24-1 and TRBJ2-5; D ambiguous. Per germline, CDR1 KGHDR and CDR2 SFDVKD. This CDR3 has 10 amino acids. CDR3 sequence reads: CTIPYNEQYF. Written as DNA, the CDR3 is TGTACCATCCCGTATAATGAGCAGTACTTC.

CDR3 residues: CSAKTGYSYEQYF. The CDR3 DNA is TGCAGTGCTAAGACAGGGTACTCCTACGAGCAGTACTTC. The rearrangement uses TRBV20-1 and TRBJ2-7; 7 bases line up with TRBD1. Germline V gene lookup returns CDR1 DFQATT and CDR2 SNEGSKA (reference sequence). CDR3 length: 13 residues. The J segment lost 0 bases and the V segment lost 4 bases, leaving 3 bases of the junction unmatched.

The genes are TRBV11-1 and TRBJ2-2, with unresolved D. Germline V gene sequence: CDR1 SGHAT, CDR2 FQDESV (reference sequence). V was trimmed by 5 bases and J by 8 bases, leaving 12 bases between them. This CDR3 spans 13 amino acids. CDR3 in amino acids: CASSPLPKGELFF. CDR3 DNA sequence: TGTGCCAGCAGCCCGTTGCCTAAGGGGGAGCTGTTTTTT.

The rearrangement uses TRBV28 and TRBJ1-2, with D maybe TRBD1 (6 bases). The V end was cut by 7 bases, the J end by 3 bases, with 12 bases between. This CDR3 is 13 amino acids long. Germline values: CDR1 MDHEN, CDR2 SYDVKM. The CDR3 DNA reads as TGTGCCAGCACGGACCCAGGGGACTATGGCTACACCTTC. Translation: CASTDPGDYGYTF.

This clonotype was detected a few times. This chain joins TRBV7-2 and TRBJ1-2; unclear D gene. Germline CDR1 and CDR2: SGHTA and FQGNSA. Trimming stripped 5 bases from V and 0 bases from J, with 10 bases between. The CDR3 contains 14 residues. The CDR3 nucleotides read TGTGCCAGCAGCCCCGACGGCCCTAACTATGGCTACACCTTC. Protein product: CASSPDGPNYGYTF.